Below are 18 T cell receptor beta chains sequenced from a single sample in a study of cytomegalovirus exposure and HLA in healthy donors. With 60 Vbeta and 13 Jbeta primers, the PCR was carried out. Assay: immunoSEQ multiplex PCR; the TCRdb copy retains only in-frame clones and omits some. The data hold about 200,000 clones, with 82% observed a single time. Sequencing was done on a sample of PBMCs. Source of these receptors: a woman aged 40 to 50 in good health and CMV-seronegative.

The chain links TRBV6-1 to TRBJ2-7; possible D gene TRBD1, 6 bases. Per the germline V gene, CDR1 is MNHNS and CDR2 is SASEGT. The length of the CDR3 is 14 residues. V lost 4 bases, J lost 8 bases, and 18 bases lay in between. Here the CDR3 DNA reads TGTGCCAGCAGTGGGCAACAGGGATCTACGCAGCAGTACTTC. It yields the protein CASSGQQGSTQQYF.

The V gene is TRBV27, the J gene TRBJ1-6, with 9 bases matching TRBD1. The CDR3 runs to 14 residues. Per the germline V gene, CDR1 is MNHEY and CDR2 is SMNVEV (reference sequence). With V trimmed by 8 bases and J by 9 bases, 8 bases remained unmatched. Written as DNA, the CDR3 is TGTGCCAGCGGTACAGGGGGCGCGGGTTCACCCCTCCACTTT. The encoded protein is CASGTGGAGSPLHF.

This clone turned up a few times. The chain recombines TRBV6-1 with TRBJ1-2; 9 positions agree with TRBD1. Germline CDR1 and CDR2: MNHNS and SASEGT. J gave up 2 bases and V 6 bases, and 4 bases lay outside the gene matches. This CDR3 comprises 14 residues. Here the CDR3 DNA reads TGTGCCAGCAGACCAGGGACAGGGAACTATGGCTACACCTTC. Amino acids: CASRPGTGNYGYTF.

The chain combines TRBV5-6 with TRBJ2-5, with D maybe TRBD1 (6 bases). The CDR3 sequence is 13 residues long. Germline lookup yields CDR1 SGHDT and CDR2 YYEEEE. Trimming left V 2 bases short and J 5 bases short, with 10 bases between. CDR3 in amino acids: CASSFNREETQYF. The CDR3 coding sequence is TGTGCCAGCAGCTTCAACAGGGAGGAGACCCAGTACTTC. The entire variable domain, with the rest obtained from reference TRBV5-6 and TRBJ2-5, is as follows: DAGVTQSPTHLIKTRGQQVTLRCSPKSGHDTVSWYQQALGQGPQFIFQYYEEEERQRGNFPDRFSGHQFPNYSSELNVNALLLGDSALYLCASSFNREETQYFGPGTRLLVL.

The chain joins TRBV11-2 to TRBJ2-2, with TRBD2 matching over 12 bases. Germline CDR1 and CDR2: SGHAT and FQNNGV. Trimming took 5 bases from V and 0 from J; bases not matched to a gene: 4. The CDR3 loop spans 17 amino acids. The CDR3 region is CASSRTSGVANTGELFF. The CDR3 DNA sequence: TGTGCCAGCAGCCGGACTAGCGGGGTCGCGAACACCGGGGAGCTGTTTTTT.

The CDR3 DNA is TGTGCCAGCAGTTACGGCAGGGGGCTACGACAGCTATCTTTCTTT. Its protein is CASSYGRGLRQLSFF. The rearrangement uses TRBV6-5 and TRBJ1-1, with 8 bases identical to TRBD1. Germline CDR1 MNHEY, CDR2 SVGAGI. CDR3 size: 15 residues. J was trimmed by 12 bases and V by 2 bases; bases with no gene match: 14.

J is TRBJ2-1 and V is TRBV2; TRBD2 matches at 10 bases. Germline V CDR1 and CDR2: SNHLY, FYNNEI. This CDR3 contains 11 residues. J gave up 11 bases and V 10 bases, and 5 bases lay outside the gene matches. CDR3 protein: CATRTSGKQFF. Written as DNA, the CDR3 is TGTGCCACCAGGACTAGCGGAAAGCAGTTCTTC.

This clone showed up just once. The chain is built from TRBV4-1 and TRBJ2-1, with a possible D match to TRBD2 (5 bases). CDR3 size: 16 residues. Looked up from germline, CDR1 is MGHRA and CDR2 is YSYEKL. V was pared by 0 bases and J by 3 bases, with 12 bases between. CDR3 residues: CASSQDVAGHYNEQFF. The CDR3 DNA sequence: TGCGCCAGCAGCCAAGATGTGGCGGGCCACTACAATGAGCAGTTCTTC.

The CDR3 protein is CASSLVARWADTQYF. The CDR3 nucleotides are TGCGCCAGCAGCTTGGTAGCTCGGTGGGCAGATACGCAGTATTTT. The chain carries TRBV5-1 and TRBJ2-3; no definite D call. CDR3 length equals 15 residues. Trimming left V 0 bases short and J 4 bases short, with 12 bases between. Germline assignment: CDR1 SGHRS and CDR2 YFSETQ.

The rearrangement links TRBV2 to TRBJ1-1, with D tentatively TRBD1 (5 bases). This CDR3 is 13 amino acids long. Germline V lookup: CDR1 SNHLY, CDR2 FYNNEI. V shed 9 bases and J shed 1 base, with 12 bases lying between them. The CDR3 reads CASPQTENTEAFF. As DNA, the CDR3 is TGTGCCAGTCCGCAGACAGAGAACACTGAAGCTTTCTTT.

The chain joins TRBV2 to TRBJ2-2; 9 bases map to TRBD1. J lost 2 bases, V lost 3 bases, and 4 bases had no gene match. This CDR3 region has 16 residues. Germline V lookup: CDR1 SNHLY, CDR2 FYNNEI. CDR3 nucleotides: TGTGCCAGCAGTGATGGGACAGGGCCAAACACCGGGGAGCTGTTTTTT. Its protein product is CASSDGTGPNTGELFF. Full variable domain (missing parts from reference TRBV2 and TRBJ2-2): EPEVTQTPSHQVTQMGQEVILRCVPISNHLYFYWYRQILGQKVEFLVSFYNNEISEKSEIFDDQFSVERPDGSNFTLKIRSTKLEDSAMYFCASSDGTGPNTGELFFGEGSRLTVL.

V gene TRBV30 combines with J gene TRBJ1-5; possible D gene TRBD1, 5 bases. Germline lookup yields CDR1 GTSNPN and CDR2 SVGIG (reference sequence). With 2 bases removed from V and 5 bases from J, the gap between germline ends came to 7 bases. The CDR3 loop spans 12 amino acids. CDR3 sequence: CAWSTGHQPQHF. The CDR3 bases are TGTGCCTGGAGTACAGGTCATCAGCCCCAGCATTTT.

The CDR3 loop reads CASTISPPRTLPSYEQYF. The DNA of the CDR3 is TGCGCCAGCACTATCTCACCACCCCGTACGTTGCCCTCCTACGAGCAGTACTTC. V usage is TRBV23-1 and J usage is TRBJ2-7; D uncertain. TRBV23-1 is an ORF for which the function is uncertain. V was clipped by 7 bases and J by 0 bases, with 25 bases between them. CDR3 length equals 18 residues.

The chain couples TRBV4-2 to TRBJ2-5; TRBD1 is a possible D gene (6 bases). This CDR3 is built from 14 residues. Germline-derived CDR1 and CDR2 are LGHNA and YNFKEQ. With 1 base removed from V and 5 bases from J, the gap between germline ends came to 11 bases. The CDR3 DNA follows: TGTGCCAGCAGCCAAGGAGGGGGTCCTGAGACCCAGTACTTC. Its translation is CASSQGGGPETQYF.

CDR3 sequence (DNA): TGTGCCAGTAGGAGGGACAGGGGGCCTTACAATGAGCAGTTCTTC. Its translation: CASRRDRGPYNEQFF. V is TRBV19 and J is TRBJ2-1; 12 nucleotides line up with TRBD1. CDR1 is LNHDA and CDR2 is SQIVND in the germline V gene (reference sequence). The trim removed 6 bases at V and 4 bases at J, leaving 4 bases unmatched. The CDR3 runs to 15 residues.

The chain combines TRBV27 with TRBJ1-2; D unclear. The CDR3 is 12 residues long. V was pared by 5 bases and J by 2 bases, with 6 bases between. Germline CDR1 is MNHEY and CDR2 is SMNVEV (reference sequence). The CDR3 coding sequence is TGTGCCAGCAGTGGGCAAAACTATGGCTACACCTTC. This translates into CASSGQNYGYTF.

V and J are TRBV12-5 and TRBJ1-2, with 8 bases lining up with TRBD1. V was pared by 2 bases and J by 6 bases, with 8 bases of the junction left unmatched. This CDR3 contains 15 residues. Germline assignment: CDR1 LGHNT and CDR2 FRNRAP. For the CDR3, the DNA is TGTGCTAGTGGTTTGCTGCCAGGGGGCGTCCATGGCTACACCTTC. Translation: CASGLLPGGVHGYTF.

V usage is TRBV6-5 and J usage is TRBJ2-4, with a possible D match to TRBD1 (5 bases). CDR3 size: 14 residues. Germline V gives CDR1 MNHEY, CDR2 SVGAGI. V lost 5 bases and J lost 3, with 11 bases in between. This chain's CDR3 is CASSADRIKNIQYF. DNA for the CDR3: TGTGCCAGCAGTGCCGACAGAATCAAAAACATTCAGTACTTC.